The 18 T cell receptor beta chains given below trace back to one sample, sequenced in a study of cytomegalovirus exposure and HLA in healthy donors. A multiplex PCR was run with 60 Vbeta primers and 13 Jbeta primers. Repertoires were generated with immunoSEQ multiplex PCR, while TCRdb's copy carries only in-frame clones and drops some. There are over 95,000 clones in the sample; over 60% occur only once, and over 9.5% lies in the top ten. The sample comprised PBMCs. All receptors come from a man in his forties in good health and CMV-seropositive.

The chain uses TRBV4-2 and TRBJ2-1, with D unresolved. The V and J ends lost 1 base and 9 bases respectively, with 16 bases between them. This CDR3 is 15 amino acids long. From germline, CDR1 is LGHNA and CDR2 YNFKEQ. For the CDR3, the DNA is TGTGCCAGCAGCCAAGCTTACCCCCTGAGGAGTGAGCAGTTCTTC. This sequence encodes CASSQAYPLRSEQFF.

This clone was counted between two and nine times. J is TRBJ1-1 and V is TRBV7-8; weak D call: TRBD1 (5 bases). The CDR3 length is 13 residues. V lost 7 bases and J 11 bases, leaving 20 bases between the germline ends. The germline V gene has CDR1 SGHVS and CDR2 FQNEAQ. CDR3 sequence: CASNYRLSGLAFF. CDR3 sequence (DNA): TGTGCCAGCAACTACAGGCTCTCCGGATTGGCTTTCTTT.

The chain joins TRBV28 to TRBJ1-5; D might be TRBD1 (5 bases). Per germline, CDR1 MDHEN and CDR2 SYDVKM. The V and J ends lost 6 bases and 3 bases respectively, with 15 bases between them. The CDR3 has 15 amino acids. The CDR3: CASRSPGGNNQPQHF. The CDR3 bases are TGTGCCAGCAGATCCCCGGGGGGGAACAATCAGCCCCAGCATTTT.

The rearrangement joins TRBV5-4 to TRBJ2-3; D is ambiguous. CDR1 SGHNT and CDR2 YYREEE come from the germline V gene (reference sequence). The V end lost 1 base, the J end lost 4 bases, and 7 bases lay between the germline ends. The CDR3 runs 13 residues. DNA for the CDR3: TGTGCCAGCAGCTTGTTCGAGGCAGATACGCAGTATTTT. Protein product: CASSLFEADTQYF.

The chain combines TRBV23-1 with TRBJ1-4, with D perhaps TRBD1 (5 bases). Being an ORF, TRBV23-1 has a function that is uncertain. Trimming cost V 6 bases and J 3 bases, with 14 bases left between them. The CDR3 has 15 residues. This chain's CDR3 is CASRPGHESNEKLFF. The DNA for the CDR3 is TGCGCCAGCAGGCCTGGACACGAGTCTAATGAAAAACTGTTTTTT.

The rearrangement joins TRBV27 to TRBJ1-4; D is uncertain. This CDR3 is 14 amino acids long. Trimming removed 4 bases at V and 4 bases at J, with 10 bases between. CDR1 and CDR2 from the germline V gene are MNHEY and SMNVEV (reference sequence). The CDR3: CASSSQQNNEKLFF. The CDR3 DNA reads as TGTGCCAGCAGTTCCCAACAGAATAATGAAAAACTGTTTTTT. The full variable domain, in which reference TRBV27 and TRBJ1-4 provide the parts outside the CDR3, is EAQVTQNPRYLITVTGKKLTVTCSQNMNHEYMSWYRQDPGLGLRQIYYSMNVEVTDKGDVPEGYKVSRKEKRNFPLILESPSPNQTSLYFCASSSQQNNEKLFFGSGTQLSVL.

This clone came up a few times. The genes are TRBV6-6 and TRBJ1-4; 9 bases agree with TRBD1. The germline CDR1 and CDR2 sequences are MNHNY and SVGAGI (reference sequence). The trim removed 2 bases at V and 7 bases at J, leaving 5 bases unmatched. The CDR3 is made up of 15 amino acids. In DNA, the CDR3 is TGTGCCAGCAGTTACGCGGGGACAGGGCTTGAAAAACTGTTTTTT. Residues: CASSYAGTGLEKLFF.

The CDR3 DNA reads TGTGCCAGCAGGCCGGACTCGAGCTCCTACAATGAGCAGTTCTTC. Amino acids: CASRPDSSSYNEQFF. This chain joins TRBV28 and TRBJ2-1; possible D gene TRBD2, 5 bases. V lost 6 bases to trimming and J lost 0 bases, with 12 bases between them. Germline CDR1 MDHEN, CDR2 SYDVKM. This CDR3 spans 15 amino acids.

This clone has more than one count but fewer than ten. At one end, the junction sequence differs from germline, possibly due to a read error. The chain links TRBV4-1 to TRBJ1-5; 11 bases are shared with TRBD1. The CDR3 covers 16 residues. CDR1 and CDR2 from the germline V gene are MGHRA and YSYEKL. DNA of the CDR3: TGTGCCAGCAGCCCGCCATTGGGACAGGGGGACCAGCCCCAGCATTTT. Its translation is CASSPPLGQGDQPQHF.

This chain links TRBV5-1 with TRBJ1-2, with 10 bases identical to TRBD1. The length of the CDR3 is 15 residues. Germline V gene data show CDR1 as SGHRS and CDR2 as YFSETQ. The trim removed 4 bases at V and 7 bases at J, leaving 10 bases unmatched. This CDR3 reads CASSPQPGQGFGYTF. The CDR3 DNA reads as TGCGCCAGCAGCCCCCAACCGGGACAGGGGTTTGGCTACACCTTC. The variable domain in full, with the rest retrieved from reference TRBV5-1 and TRBJ1-2, is KAGVTQTPRYLIKTRGQQVTLSCSPISGHRSVSWYQQTPGQGLQFLFEYFSETQRNKGNFPGRFSGRQFSNSRSEMNVSTLELGDSALYLCASSPQPGQGFGYTFGSGTRLTVV.

V is TRBV4-3 and J is TRBJ2-7, with TRBD1 identical over 9 bases. CDR3 length: 16 amino acids. CDR1 and CDR2 from the germline V gene are LGHNA and YSLEER. After removal of 2 bases from V and 4 bases from J, the junction contained 9 bases not matched to a gene. The CDR3 sequence: CASSQLWAQGAYEQYF. Here the CDR3 DNA reads TGCGCCAGCAGCCAACTATGGGCACAGGGGGCTTACGAGCAGTACTTC.

The rearrangement links TRBV11-2 to TRBJ2-7; 9 nucleotides line up with TRBD2. CDR1 is SGHAT and CDR2 is FQNNGV in the germline V gene. This CDR3 comprises 15 residues. The V and J ends lost 2 bases and 2 bases, in that order; junction bases with no gene match: 4. The CDR3, as DNA: TGTGCCAGCAGCTTATGGGCTAGCGGGACCTACGAGCAGTACTTC. This codes for CASSLWASGTYEQYF.

The chain employs TRBV28 and TRBJ1-6, with D possibly matching TRBD1 (5 bases). Trimming cost V 2 bases and J 16 bases, with 12 bases left between them. The CDR3 has 12 residues. CDR1 is MDHEN and CDR2 is SYDVKM in the germline V gene. This CDR3 reads CASSLGLGGLHF. The CDR3 DNA reads TGTGCCAGCAGTTTAGGCCTGGGGGGACTCCACTTT.

The V call is TRBV29-1, the J call TRBJ2-6; D unresolved. Trimming took 5 bases from V and 4 from J, leaving 6 bases between them. The CDR3 is 12 amino acids. Germline loops: CDR1 SQVTM, CDR2 ANQGSEA. The CDR3 is CSVSQGANVLTF. DNA of the CDR3: TGCAGCGTTTCCCAGGGGGCCAACGTCCTGACTTTC.

The J gene is TRBJ2-5, the V gene TRBV6-6; D is perhaps TRBD2 (5 bases). The end of the DNA aligns better with TRBJ2-7, so the J call may be wrong. From germline, CDR1 is MNHNY and CDR2 SVGAGI (reference sequence). The length of the CDR3 is 13 residues. The CDR3 is CASSYLLAREQYF. The DNA of the CDR3 is TGTGCCAGCAGTTACCTGCTAGCACGCGAGCAGTACTTC.

This chain uses TRBV4-1 with TRBJ2-1; 7 positions agree with TRBD1. With V trimmed by 0 bases and J by 1 base, 0 bases remained unmatched. The CDR3 runs to 15 residues. Germline V lookup: CDR1 MGHRA, CDR2 YSYEKL. DNA of the CDR3: TGCGCCAGCAGCCAAGACAGGGGGTCCTACAATGAGCAGTTCTTC. Protein sequence: CASSQDRGSYNEQFF.

This chain's CDR3 is CASSQAGGASAGELFF. The DNA for the CDR3 is TGTGCCAGCAGCCAGGCAGGGGGCGCCTCCGCCGGGGAGCTGTTTTTT. V is TRBV4-2 and J is TRBJ2-2; TRBD1 matches 8 bases. The length of the CDR3 is 16 residues. J lost 6 bases, V lost 3 bases, and 9 bases had no gene match. Germline CDR1 and CDR2: LGHNA and YNFKEQ.

The V and J genes are TRBV6-4 and TRBJ2-3; 9 bases match TRBD2. Germline-derived CDR1 and CDR2 are MRHNA and SNTAGT. The CDR3 sequence is 15 residues long. The ends lost 4 bases at V and 3 bases at J; junction bases unmatched: 5. The CDR3 loop reads CASSVSSGVTDTQYF. CDR3 in DNA: TGTGCCAGCAGTGTCTCTAGCGGGGTGACAGATACGCAGTATTTT.